This T cell receptor beta chain was obtained from a study of early T cells in non-severe SARS-CoV-2 infection. Study overall: The study sequenced bulk RNA from unsorted whole blood, with chains unpaired.

This clonotype was seen repeatedly, ten times or more. The antigen is not known. The CDR3 is made up of 15 amino acids. V dropped 3 bases and J dropped 5 bases, with 15 bases sitting between them. CDR1 is MGHRA and CDR2 is YSYEKL in the germline V gene. Study results and limitations: Reliance on VDJdb matching favored anti-spike CD8 responses; private and CD4 specificities were missed.

Individual cDNA molecules were tagged with unique molecular identifiers, the study reported. MiXCR was run by TCRdb on the 5' RACE reads, yielding one entry per CDR3 protein. The repertoire holds about 60,000 distinct CDR3 sequences, with roughly 12% as singletons. This chain links TRBV4-1 with TRBJ2-3; D may be TRBD1 or TRBD2 (6 bases each). The sequence was collected from an adult who was a healthcare worker with PCR-confirmed SARS-CoV-2 infection or an uninfected control (not recorded which). Sequenced sample: whole blood. Here the CDR3 reads CASSQTRGAGDTQYF. The CDR3 bases are TGCGCCAGCAGCCAGACGAGGGGGGCCGGAGATACGCAGTATTTT.